This T cell receptor beta chain was observed in a study of blood T cell repertoires in COVID-19. Original data processing: Estimated nucleated cell counts came from reference gene primer amplification. Clones were sequenced by immunoSEQ multiplex PCR, and TCRdb holds only the in-frame ones, with some missing. V and J calls and clone size follow that table, whereas D and trimming were derived from the DNA. The profile shows around 57,000 clones, around 90% of them singletons. This clone was seen only once. Sequencing was carried out using peripheral blood. The receptor was derived from a man aged 50 or older with active COVID-19.

The CDR3 coding sequence is TGTGCCAGCTCACCCGTGGTCGGGACAGGGGCCGAAAAACTGTTTTTT. This translates into CASSPVVGTGAEKLFF. The V and J genes are TRBV18 and TRBJ1-4; 10 nucleotides agree with TRBD1. Germline V gene lookup returns CDR1 KGHSH and CDR2 LQKENI. With V trimmed by 3 bases and J by 8 bases, 9 bases remained unmatched. The CDR3 is made up of 16 amino acids.